The entry below gives a single T cell receptor beta chain sequence along with its context. In the source study's methods: It was from reference gene primer amplification that nucleated cell counts were estimated. Some clones are missing from TCRdb's copy, which holds only in-frame ones; the method was immunoSEQ multiplex PCR. V and J calls and clone size are given by that table; D and trimming were obtained from the DNA. Of 110,000 to 150,000 clones listed, over 75% are singletons. The data originate from a study of blood T cell repertoires in COVID-19. Across the study: PBMCs, B-cell-depleted T cells, or T cells provided the cDNA or gDNA that made up the material.

The CDR3 is 14 residues long. The germline V gene encodes CDR1 SGHRS and CDR2 YFSETQ. Trimming removed 4 bases from V and 1 base from J, with 11 bases in between. Sequenced: peripheral blood. The chain combines TRBV5-1 with TRBJ1-1; D is ambiguous. The clonotype originates from a woman in her 50s with acute or convalescent COVID-19. The chain's CDR3 is CASSQSTGNTEAFF. The CDR3 nucleotides read TGCGCCAGCAGCCAGAGCACGGGGAACACTGAAGCTTTCTTT.